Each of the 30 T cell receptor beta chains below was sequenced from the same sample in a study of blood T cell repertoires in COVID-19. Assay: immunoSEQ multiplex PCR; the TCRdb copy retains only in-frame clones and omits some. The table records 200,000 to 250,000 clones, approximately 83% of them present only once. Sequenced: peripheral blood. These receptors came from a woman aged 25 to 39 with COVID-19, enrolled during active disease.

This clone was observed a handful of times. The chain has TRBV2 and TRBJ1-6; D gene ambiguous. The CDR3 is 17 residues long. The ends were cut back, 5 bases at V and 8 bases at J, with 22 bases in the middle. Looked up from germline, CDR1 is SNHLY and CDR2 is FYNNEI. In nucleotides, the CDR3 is TGTGCCAGCAGTCGGGCCGATATACGAGCCGGGGATTCACCCCTCCACTTT. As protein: CASSRADIRAGDSPLHF.

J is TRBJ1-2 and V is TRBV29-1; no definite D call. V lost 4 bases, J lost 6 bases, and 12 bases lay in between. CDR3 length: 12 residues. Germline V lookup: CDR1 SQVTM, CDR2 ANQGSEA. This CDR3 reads CSVGSSGDGYTF. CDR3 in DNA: TGCAGCGTTGGATCGTCGGGAGATGGCTACACCTTC.

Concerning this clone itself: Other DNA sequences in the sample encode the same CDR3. CDR3 region: CASSVAAAGELFF. The CDR3 bases are TGTGCCAGCAGCGTAGCCGCGGCCGGGGAGCTGTTTTTT. This chain links TRBV9 with TRBJ2-2, with unresolved D. V lost 0 bases and J lost 6, with 6 bases in between. The CDR3 has 13 residues. CDR1 is SGDLS, CDR2 YYNGEE, per germline.

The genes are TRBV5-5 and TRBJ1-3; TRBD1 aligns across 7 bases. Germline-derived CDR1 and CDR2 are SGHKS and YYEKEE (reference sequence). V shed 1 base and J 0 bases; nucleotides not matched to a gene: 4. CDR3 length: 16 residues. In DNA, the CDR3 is TGTGCCAGCAGCTTGACAGGGGCTCACTCTGGAAACACCATATATTTT. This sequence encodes CASSLTGAHSGNTIYF.

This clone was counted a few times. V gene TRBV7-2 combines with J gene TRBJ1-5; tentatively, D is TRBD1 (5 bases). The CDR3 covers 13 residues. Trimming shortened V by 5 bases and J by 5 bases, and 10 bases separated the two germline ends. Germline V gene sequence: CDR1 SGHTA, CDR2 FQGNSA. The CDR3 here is CASSVDSDQPQHF. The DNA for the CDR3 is TGTGCCAGCAGCGTTGACAGCGATCAGCCCCAGCATTTT.

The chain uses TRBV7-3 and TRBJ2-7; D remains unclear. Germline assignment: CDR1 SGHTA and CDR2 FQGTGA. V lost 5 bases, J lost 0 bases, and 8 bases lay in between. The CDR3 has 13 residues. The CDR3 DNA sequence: TGTGCCAGCAGCCCAGACTCCTCCTACGAGCAGTACTTC. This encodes CASSPDSSYEQYF.

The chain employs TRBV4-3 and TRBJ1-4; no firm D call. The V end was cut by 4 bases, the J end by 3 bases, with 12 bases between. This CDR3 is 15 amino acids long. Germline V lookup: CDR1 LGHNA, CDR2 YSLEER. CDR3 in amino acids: CASSRQATANEKLFF. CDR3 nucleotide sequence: TGCGCCAGCAGCCGCCAAGCCACAGCTAATGAAAAACTGTTTTTT.

The CDR3 spells CATSDSRQDQETQYF. The CDR3 nucleotides are TGTGCCACCAGTGATAGTAGACAAGACCAAGAGACCCAGTACTTC. The genes are TRBV24-1 and TRBJ2-5; no definite D call. With 3 bases removed from V and 0 bases from J, the gap between germline ends came to 10 bases. Germline assignment: CDR1 KGHDR and CDR2 SFDVKD. The CDR3 consists of 15 residues.

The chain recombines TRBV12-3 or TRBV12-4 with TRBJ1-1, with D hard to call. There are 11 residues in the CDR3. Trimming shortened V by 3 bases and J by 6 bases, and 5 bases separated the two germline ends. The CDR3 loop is CASSLTSEAFF. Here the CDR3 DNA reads TGTGCCAGCAGTTTGACATCTGAAGCTTTCTTT.

The CDR3 sequence: CASLSGRGLDTQYF. CDR3 coding DNA: TGTGCCAGCCTTAGCGGGAGGGGTCTAGATACGCAGTATTTT. The rearrangement links TRBV27 to TRBJ2-3, with 11 bases that match TRBD2. The CDR3 runs to 14 residues. With 8 bases clipped from V and 5 bases from J, the junction kept 6 bases outside the gene matches. CDR1 and CDR2 (germline): MNHEY, SMNVEV (reference sequence).

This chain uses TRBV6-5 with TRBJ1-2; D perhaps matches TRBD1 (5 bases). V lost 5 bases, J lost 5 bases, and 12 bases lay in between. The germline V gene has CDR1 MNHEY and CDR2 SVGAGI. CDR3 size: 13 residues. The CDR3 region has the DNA TGTGCCAGCAGTCTCAGTGGGGGGTATGGCTACACCTTC. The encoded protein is CASSLSGGYGYTF.

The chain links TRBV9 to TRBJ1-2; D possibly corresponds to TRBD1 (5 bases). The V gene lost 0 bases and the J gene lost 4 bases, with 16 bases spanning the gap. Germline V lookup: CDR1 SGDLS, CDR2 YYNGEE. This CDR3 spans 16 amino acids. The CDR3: CASSVGQGSIGYGYTF. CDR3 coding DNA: TGTGCCAGCAGCGTAGGTCAGGGATCTATCGGCTATGGCTACACCTTC.

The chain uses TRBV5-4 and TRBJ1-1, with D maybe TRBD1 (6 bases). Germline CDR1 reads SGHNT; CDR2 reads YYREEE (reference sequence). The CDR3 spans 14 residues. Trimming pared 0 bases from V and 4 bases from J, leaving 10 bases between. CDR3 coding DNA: TGTGCCAGCAGCTTGGGGGGGACAATCACTGAAGCTTTCTTT. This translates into CASSLGGTITEAFF.

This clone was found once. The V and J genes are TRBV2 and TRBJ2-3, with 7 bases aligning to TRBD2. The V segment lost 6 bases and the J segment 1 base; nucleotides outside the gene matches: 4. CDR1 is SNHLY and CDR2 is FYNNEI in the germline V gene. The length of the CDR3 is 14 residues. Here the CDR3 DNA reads TGTGCCAGCAGGCCTCTAGCGGGCACAGATACGCAGTATTTT. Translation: CASRPLAGTDTQYF.

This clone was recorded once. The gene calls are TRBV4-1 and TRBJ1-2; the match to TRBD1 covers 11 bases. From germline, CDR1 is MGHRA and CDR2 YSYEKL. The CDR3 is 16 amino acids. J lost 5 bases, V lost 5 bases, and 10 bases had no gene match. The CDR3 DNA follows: TGCGCCAGCAGCTCTTCCGGGACAGGGGGTGGTTATGGCTACACCTTC. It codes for CASSSSGTGGGYGYTF.

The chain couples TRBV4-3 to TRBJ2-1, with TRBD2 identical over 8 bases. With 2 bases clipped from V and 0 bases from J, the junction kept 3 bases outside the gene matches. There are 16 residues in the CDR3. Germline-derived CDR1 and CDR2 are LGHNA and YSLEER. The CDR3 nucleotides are TGCGCCAGCAGCCAAAACCTAGCGGGCTCCTACAATGAGCAGTTCTTC. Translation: CASSQNLAGSYNEQFF.

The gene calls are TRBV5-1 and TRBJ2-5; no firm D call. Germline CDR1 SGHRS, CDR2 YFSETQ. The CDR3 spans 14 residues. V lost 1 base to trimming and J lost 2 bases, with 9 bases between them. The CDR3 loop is CASSLMNSQETQYF. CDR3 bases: TGCGCCAGCAGCTTGATGAACTCTCAAGAGACCCAGTACTTC.

The CDR3: CASSLDTGMNTEAFF. The CDR3 DNA sequence: TGTGCCAGCAGCCTAGACACAGGTATGAACACTGAAGCTTTCTTT. The V gene is TRBV7-2, the J gene TRBJ1-1; D perhaps matches TRBD1 (5 bases). The CDR3 consists of 15 residues. V was clipped by 5 bases and J by 0 bases, with 13 bases between them. CDR1 and CDR2 (germline): SGHTA, FQGNSA. The variable domain in full, completed from reference TRBV7-2 and TRBJ1-1, reads GAGVSQSPSNKVTEKGKDVELRCDPISGHTALYWYRQSLGQGLEFLIYFQGNSAPDKSGLPSDRFSAERTGGSVSTLTIQRTQQEDSAVYLCASSLDTGMNTEAFFGQGTRLTVV.

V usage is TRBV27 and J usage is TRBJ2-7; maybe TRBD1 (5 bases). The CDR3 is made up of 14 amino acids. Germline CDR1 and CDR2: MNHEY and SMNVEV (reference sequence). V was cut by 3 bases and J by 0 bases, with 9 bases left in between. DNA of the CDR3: TGTGCCAGCAGTTTGCAGGGTAGCTCCTACGAGCAGTACTTC. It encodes CASSLQGSSYEQYF.

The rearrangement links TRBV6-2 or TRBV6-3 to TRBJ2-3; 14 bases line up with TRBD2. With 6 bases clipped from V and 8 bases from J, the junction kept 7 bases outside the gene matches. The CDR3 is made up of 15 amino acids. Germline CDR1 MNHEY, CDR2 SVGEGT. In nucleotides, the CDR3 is TGTGCCAGCAGCCCCTCCGGACTAGCGGGAGGTACGCAGTATTTT. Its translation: CASSPSGLAGGTQYF.

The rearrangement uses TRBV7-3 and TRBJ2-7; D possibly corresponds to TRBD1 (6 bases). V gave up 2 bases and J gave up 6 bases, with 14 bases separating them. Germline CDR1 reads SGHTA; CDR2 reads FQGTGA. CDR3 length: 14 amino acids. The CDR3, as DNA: TGTGCCAGCAGCTTACAGGGGTTTTCGGGCGAGCAGTACTTC. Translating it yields CASSLQGFSGEQYF.

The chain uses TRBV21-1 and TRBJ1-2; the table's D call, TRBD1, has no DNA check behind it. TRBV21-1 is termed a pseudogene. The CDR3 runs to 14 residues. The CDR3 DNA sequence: TGTGCCAGCAGCCCCCAAAAGGGGGTAGGTGGCTACACCTTC. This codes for CASSPQKGVGGYTF.

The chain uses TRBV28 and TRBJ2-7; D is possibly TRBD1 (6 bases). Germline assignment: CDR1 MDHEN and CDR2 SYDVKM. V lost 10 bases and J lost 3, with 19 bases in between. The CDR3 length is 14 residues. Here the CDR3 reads CATLRTEGFYEQYF. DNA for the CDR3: TGTGCCACCCTCCGGACAGAGGGGTTCTACGAGCAGTACTTC.

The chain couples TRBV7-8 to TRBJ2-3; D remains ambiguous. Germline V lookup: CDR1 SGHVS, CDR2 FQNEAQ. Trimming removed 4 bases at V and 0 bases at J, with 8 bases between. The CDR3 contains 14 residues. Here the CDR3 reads CASSSKTSTDTQYF. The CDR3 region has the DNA TGTGCCAGCAGCTCGAAGACTAGCACAGATACGCAGTATTTT.

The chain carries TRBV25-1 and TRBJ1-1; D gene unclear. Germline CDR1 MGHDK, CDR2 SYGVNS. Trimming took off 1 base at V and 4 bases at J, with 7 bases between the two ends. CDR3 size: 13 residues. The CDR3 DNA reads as TGTGCCAGCAGTGAATCAGGCGTCACTGAAGCTTTCTTT. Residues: CASSESGVTEAFF.

CDR3 in amino acids: CASSVGTVQETQYF. CDR3 nucleotide sequence: TGTGCCAGCAGCGTAGGGACAGTACAAGAGACCCAGTACTTC. The J gene is TRBJ2-5, the V gene TRBV9; D possibly corresponds to TRBD1 (6 bases). V was pared by 0 bases and J by 2 bases, with 8 bases between. The germline gives CDR1 SGDLS, CDR2 YYNGEE. This CDR3 contains 14 residues. Based on the CDR3 plus reference TRBV9 and TRBJ2-5, the full variable domain is DSGVTQTPKHLITATGQRVTLRCSPRSGDLSVYWYQQSLDQGLQFLIQYYNGEERAKGNILERFSAQQFPDLHSELNLSSLELGDSALYFCASSVGTVQETQYFGPGTRLLVL.

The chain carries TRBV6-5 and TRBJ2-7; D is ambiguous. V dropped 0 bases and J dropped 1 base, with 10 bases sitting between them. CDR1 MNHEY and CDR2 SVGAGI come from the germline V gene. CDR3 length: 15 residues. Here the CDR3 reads CASSYSSLYSYEQYF. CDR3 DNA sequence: TGTGCCAGCAGTTACTCGAGTCTCTATTCCTACGAGCAGTACTTC.

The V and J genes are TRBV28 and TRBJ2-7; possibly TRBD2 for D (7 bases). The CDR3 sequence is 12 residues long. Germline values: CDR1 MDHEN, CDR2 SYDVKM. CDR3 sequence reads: CGIGGGTYEQYF. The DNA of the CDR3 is TGTGGAATAGGGGGGGGCACCTACGAGCAGTACTTC.

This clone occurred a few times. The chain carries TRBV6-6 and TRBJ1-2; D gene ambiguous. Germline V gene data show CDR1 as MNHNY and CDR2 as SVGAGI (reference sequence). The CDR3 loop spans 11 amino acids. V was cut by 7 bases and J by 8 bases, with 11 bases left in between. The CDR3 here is CASIEGDGYTF. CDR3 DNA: TGTGCCAGCATCGAGGGTGACGGCTACACCTTC.

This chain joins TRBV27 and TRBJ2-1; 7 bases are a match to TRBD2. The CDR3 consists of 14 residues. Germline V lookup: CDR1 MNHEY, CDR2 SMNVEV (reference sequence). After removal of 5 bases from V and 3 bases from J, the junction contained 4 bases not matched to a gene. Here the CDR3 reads CASSRRESYNEQFF. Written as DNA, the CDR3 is TGTGCCAGCAGTAGGCGGGAGAGCTACAATGAGCAGTTCTTC.